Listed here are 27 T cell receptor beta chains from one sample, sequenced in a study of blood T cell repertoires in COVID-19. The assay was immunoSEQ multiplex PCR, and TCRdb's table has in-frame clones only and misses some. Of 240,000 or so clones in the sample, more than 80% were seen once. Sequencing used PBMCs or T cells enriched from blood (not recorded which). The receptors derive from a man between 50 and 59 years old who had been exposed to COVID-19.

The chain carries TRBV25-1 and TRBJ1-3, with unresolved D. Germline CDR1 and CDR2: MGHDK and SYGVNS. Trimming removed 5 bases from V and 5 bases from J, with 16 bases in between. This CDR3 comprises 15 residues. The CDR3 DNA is TGTGCCAGCAGTAATTTGTCGGGAGGGAGAAACACCATATATTTT. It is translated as CASSNLSGGRNTIYF.

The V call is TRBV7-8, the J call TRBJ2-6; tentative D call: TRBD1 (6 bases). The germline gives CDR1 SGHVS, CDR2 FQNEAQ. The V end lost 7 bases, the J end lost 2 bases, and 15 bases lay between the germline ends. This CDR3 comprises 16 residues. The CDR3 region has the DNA TGTGCCAGCATCTCCTATACAGGGACTGGGGCCAACGTCCTGACTTTC. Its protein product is CASISYTGTGANVLTF.

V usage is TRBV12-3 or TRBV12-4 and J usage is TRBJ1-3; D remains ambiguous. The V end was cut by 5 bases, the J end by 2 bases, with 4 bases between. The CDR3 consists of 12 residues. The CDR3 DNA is TGTGCCAGCAGTCACACTGGAAACACCATATATTTT. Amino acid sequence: CASSHTGNTIYF.

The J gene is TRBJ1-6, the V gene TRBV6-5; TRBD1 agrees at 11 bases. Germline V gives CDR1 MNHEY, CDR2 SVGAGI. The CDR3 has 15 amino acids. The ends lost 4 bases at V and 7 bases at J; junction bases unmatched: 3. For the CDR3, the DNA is TGTGCCAGCAGTTTCCGGGACAGGGGGAATTCACCCCTCCACTTT. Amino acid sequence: CASSFRDRGNSPLHF.

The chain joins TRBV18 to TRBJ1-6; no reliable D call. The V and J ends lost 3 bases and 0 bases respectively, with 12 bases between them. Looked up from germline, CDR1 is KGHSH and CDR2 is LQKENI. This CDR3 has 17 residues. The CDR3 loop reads CASSPVGPSSYNSPLHF. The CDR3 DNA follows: TGTGCCAGCTCACCGGTTGGTCCCAGCTCCTATAATTCACCCCTCCACTTT.

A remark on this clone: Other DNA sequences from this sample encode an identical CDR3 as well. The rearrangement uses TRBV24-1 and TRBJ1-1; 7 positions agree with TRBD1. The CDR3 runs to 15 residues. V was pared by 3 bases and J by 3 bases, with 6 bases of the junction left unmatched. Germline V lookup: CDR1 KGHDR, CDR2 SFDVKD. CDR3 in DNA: TGTGCCACCAGTGATCCCAGACAGGGCGACACTGAAGCTTTCTTT. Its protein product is CATSDPRQGDTEAFF.

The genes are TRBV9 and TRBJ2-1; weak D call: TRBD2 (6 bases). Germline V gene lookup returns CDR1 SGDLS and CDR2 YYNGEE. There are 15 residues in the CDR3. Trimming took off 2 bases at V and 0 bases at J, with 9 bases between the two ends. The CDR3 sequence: CASSVSGSSYNEQFF. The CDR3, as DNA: TGTGCCAGCAGCGTTAGCGGAAGCTCCTACAATGAGCAGTTCTTC.

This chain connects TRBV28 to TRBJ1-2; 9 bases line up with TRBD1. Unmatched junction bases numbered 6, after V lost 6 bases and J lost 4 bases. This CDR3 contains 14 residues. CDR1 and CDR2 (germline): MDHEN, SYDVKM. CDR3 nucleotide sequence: TGTGCCAGCAGCTTAACGACAGGGGGCTATGGCTACACCTTC. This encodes CASSLTTGGYGYTF.

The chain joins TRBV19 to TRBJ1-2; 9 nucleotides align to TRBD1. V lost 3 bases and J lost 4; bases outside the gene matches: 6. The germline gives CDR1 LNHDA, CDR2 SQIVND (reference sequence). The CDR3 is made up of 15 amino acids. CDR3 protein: CASSIRDRDVYGYTF. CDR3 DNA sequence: TGTGCCAGTAGTATCCGGGACAGGGACGTCTATGGCTACACCTTC.

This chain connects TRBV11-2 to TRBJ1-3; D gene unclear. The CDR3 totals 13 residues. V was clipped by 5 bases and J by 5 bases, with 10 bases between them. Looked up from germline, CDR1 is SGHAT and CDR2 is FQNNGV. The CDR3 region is CASSETIRNTIYF. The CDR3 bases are TGTGCCAGCAGCGAAACAATTAGAAACACCATATATTTT.

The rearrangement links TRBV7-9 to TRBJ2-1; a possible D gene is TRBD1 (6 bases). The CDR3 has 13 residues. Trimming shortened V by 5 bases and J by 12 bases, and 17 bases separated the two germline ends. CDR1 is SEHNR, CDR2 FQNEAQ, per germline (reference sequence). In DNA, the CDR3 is TGTGCCAGCAGCCCTCGAAACCCGGACAGGCAGTTCTTC. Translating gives CASSPRNPDRQFF.

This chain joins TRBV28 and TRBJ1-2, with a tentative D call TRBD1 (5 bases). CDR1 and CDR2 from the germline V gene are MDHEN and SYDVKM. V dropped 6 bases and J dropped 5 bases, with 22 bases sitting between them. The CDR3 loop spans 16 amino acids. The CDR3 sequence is CASSQSGLGGTYGYTF. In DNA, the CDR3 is TGTGCCAGCAGCCAAAGTGGGCTGGGGGGGACTTATGGCTACACCTTC.

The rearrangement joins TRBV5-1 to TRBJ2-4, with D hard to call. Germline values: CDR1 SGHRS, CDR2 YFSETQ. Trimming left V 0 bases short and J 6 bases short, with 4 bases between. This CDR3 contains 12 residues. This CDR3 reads CASSLDGNIQYF. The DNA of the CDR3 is TGCGCCAGCAGCTTGGACGGAAACATTCAGTACTTC.

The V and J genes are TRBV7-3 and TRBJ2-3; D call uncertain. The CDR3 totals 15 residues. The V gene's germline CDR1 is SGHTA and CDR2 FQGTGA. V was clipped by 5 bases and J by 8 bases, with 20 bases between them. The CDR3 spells CASSPNPLDFGTQYF. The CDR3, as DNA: TGTGCCAGCAGCCCGAACCCGCTAGATTTTGGTACGCAGTATTTT.

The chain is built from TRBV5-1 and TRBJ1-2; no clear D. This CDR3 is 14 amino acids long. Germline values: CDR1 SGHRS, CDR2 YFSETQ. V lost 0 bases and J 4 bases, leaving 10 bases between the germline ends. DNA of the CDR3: TGCGCCAGCAGCTTGGCGGCAGGCAGCTATGGCTACACCTTC. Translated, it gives CASSLAAGSYGYTF.

The CDR3 loop reads CASSFLGAGPLQETQYF. The CDR3, as DNA: TGTGCCAGCAGTTTTTTAGGGGCAGGACCACTTCAGGAGACCCAGTACTTC. The chain recombines TRBV27 with TRBJ2-5; possibly TRBD1 for D (5 bases). Germline CDR1 reads MNHEY; CDR2 reads SMNVEV (reference sequence). The germline V and J ends were trimmed by 3 bases and 5 bases, with 22 bases remaining between them. This CDR3 comprises 17 residues.

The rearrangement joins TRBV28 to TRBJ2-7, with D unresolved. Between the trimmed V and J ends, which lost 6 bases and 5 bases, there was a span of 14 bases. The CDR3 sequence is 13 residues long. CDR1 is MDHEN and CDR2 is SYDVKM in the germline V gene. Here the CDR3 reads CASSRGTVHEQYV. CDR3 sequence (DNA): TGTGCCAGCAGCCGAGGAACGGTCCACGAGCAGTACGTC.

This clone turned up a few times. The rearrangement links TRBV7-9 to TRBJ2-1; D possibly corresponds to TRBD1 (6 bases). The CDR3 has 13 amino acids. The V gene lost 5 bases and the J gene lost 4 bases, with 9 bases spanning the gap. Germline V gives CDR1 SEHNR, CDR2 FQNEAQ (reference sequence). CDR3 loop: CASSPTGYNEQFF. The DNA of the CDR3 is TGTGCCAGCAGCCCGACAGGTTACAATGAGCAGTTCTTC.

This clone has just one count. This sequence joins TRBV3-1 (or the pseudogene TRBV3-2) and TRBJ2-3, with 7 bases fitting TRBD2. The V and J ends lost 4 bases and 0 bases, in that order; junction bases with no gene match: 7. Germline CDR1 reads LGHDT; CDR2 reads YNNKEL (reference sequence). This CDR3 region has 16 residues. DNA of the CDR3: TGTGCCAGCAGCCCTTCTAGCGGTCCTAGCACAGATACGCAGTATTTT. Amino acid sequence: CASSPSSGPSTDTQYF.

This CDR3 reads CATHIIQGANTGELFF. For the CDR3, the DNA is TGCGCCACCCACATAATACAGGGGGCGAACACCGGGGAGCTGTTTTTT. The chain has TRBV5-1 and TRBJ2-2; 8 nucleotides agree with TRBD1. This CDR3 has 16 residues. The V gene's germline CDR1 is SGHRS and CDR2 YFSETQ. The trim removed 9 bases at V and 0 bases at J, leaving 10 bases unmatched.

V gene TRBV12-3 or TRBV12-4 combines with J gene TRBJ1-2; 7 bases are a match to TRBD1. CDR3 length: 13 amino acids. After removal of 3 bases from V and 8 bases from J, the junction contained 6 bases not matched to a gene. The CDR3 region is CASSFDRVGGYTF. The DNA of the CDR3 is TGTGCCAGCAGTTTCGACAGGGTAGGCGGCTACACCTTC.

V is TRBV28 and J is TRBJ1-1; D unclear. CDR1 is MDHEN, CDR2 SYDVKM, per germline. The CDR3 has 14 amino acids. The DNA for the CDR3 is TGTGAGACACGGCAACCCGGGAGGGTCACTGAAGCTTTCTTT. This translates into CETRQPGRVTEAFF.

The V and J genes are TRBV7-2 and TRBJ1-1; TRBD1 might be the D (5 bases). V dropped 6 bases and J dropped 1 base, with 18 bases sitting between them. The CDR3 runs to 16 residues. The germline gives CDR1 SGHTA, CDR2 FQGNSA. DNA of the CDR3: TGTGCCAGCAGATCACCCCAGGGCGGTGGGAACACTGAAGCTTTCTTT. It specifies CASRSPQGGGNTEAFF.

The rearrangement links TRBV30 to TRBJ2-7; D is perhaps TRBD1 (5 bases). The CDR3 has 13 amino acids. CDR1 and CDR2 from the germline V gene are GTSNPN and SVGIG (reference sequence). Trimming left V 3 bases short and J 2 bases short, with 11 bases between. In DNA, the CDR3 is TGTGCCTGGAGGGGAACAGGCGCCTACGAGCAGTACGTC. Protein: CAWRGTGAYEQYV.

The CDR3, as DNA: TGTGCCAGCAGCTTAGCGGAGGGGCTGGGCGGCTACACCTTC. Amino acids: CASSLAEGLGGYTF. The genes are TRBV11-2 and TRBJ1-2; D is possibly TRBD1 (5 bases). Trimming removed 1 base at V and 8 bases at J, with 14 bases between. Germline V gene lookup returns CDR1 SGHAT and CDR2 FQNNGV. The CDR3 is 14 residues long.

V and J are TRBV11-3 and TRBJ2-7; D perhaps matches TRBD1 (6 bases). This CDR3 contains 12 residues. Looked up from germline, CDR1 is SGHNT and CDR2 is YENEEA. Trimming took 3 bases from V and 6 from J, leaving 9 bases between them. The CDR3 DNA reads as TGTGCCAGCAGCTTGACAGGAGCCGAGCAGTACGTC. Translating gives CASSLTGAEQYV.

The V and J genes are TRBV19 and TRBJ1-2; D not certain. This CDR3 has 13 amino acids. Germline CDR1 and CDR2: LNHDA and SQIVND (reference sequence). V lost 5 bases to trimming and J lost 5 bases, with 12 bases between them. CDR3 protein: CASSPSSRYGYTF. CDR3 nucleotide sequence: TGTGCCAGTAGTCCATCCTCCCGGTATGGCTACACCTTC.